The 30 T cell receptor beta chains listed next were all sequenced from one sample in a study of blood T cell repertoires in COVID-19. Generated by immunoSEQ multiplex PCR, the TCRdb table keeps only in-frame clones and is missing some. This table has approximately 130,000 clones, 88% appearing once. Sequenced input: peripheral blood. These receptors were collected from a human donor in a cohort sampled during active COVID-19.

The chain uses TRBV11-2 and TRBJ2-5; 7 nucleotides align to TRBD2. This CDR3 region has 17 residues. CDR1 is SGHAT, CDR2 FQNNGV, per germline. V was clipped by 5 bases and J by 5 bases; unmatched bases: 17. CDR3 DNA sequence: TGTGCCAGCAGCCCGACGACTAGCCCGCTATCGCATGAGACCCAGTACTTC. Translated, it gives CASSPTTSPLSHETQYF.

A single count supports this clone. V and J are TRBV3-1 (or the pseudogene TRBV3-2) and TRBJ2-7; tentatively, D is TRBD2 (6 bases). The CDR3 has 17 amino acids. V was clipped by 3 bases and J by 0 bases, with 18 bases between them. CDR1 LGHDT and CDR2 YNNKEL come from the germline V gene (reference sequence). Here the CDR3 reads CASSQNLMGGSSYEQYF. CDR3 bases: TGTGCCAGCAGCCAGAACTTAATGGGGGGAAGCTCCTACGAGCAGTACTTC.

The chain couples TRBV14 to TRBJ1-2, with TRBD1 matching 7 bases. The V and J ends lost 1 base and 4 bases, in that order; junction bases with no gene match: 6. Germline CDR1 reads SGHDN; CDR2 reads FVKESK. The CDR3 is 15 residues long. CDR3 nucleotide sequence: TGTGCCAGCAGCCAAGTTTGGACAGGATTCTATGGCTACACCTTC. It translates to CASSQVWTGFYGYTF. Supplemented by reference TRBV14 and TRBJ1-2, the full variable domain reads EAGVTQFPSHSVIEKGQTVTLRCDPISGHDNLYWYRRVMGKEIKFLLHFVKESKQDESGMPNNRFLAERTGGTYSTLKVQPAELEDSGVYFCASSQVWTGFYGYTFGSGTRLTVV.

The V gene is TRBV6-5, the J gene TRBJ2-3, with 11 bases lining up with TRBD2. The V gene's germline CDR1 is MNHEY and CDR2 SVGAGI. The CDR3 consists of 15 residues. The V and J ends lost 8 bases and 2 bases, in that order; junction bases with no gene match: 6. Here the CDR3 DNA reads TGTGCCAGCGGGCTAGCGGGGGGCCCCACAGATACGCAGTATTTT. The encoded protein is CASGLAGGPTDTQYF.

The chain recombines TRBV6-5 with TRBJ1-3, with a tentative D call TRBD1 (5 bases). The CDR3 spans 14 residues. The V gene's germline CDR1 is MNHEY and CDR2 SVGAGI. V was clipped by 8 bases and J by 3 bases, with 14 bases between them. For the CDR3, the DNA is TGTGCCAGCGGCCTGACAGCAGGTGGAAACACCATATATTTT. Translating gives CASGLTAGGNTIYF.

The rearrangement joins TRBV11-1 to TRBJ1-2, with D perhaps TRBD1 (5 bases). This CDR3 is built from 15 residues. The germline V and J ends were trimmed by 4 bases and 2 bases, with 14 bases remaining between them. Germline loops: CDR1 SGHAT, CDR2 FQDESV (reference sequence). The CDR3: CASSSPLSGNYGYTF. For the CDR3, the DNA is TGTGCCAGCAGCTCCCCTCTCTCAGGGAACTATGGCTACACCTTC.

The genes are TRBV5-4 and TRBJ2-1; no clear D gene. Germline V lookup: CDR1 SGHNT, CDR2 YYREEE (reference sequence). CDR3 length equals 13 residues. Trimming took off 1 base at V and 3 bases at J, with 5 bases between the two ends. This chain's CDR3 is CASSLTGYNEQFF. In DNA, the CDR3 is TGTGCCAGCAGCTTGACCGGCTACAATGAGCAGTTCTTC.

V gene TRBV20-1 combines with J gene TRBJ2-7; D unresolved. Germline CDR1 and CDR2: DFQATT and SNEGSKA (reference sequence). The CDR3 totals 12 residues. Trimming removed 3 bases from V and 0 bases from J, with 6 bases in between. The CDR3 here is CSASRSSYEQYF. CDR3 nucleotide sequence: TGCAGTGCTAGTCGGAGCTCCTACGAGCAGTACTTC.

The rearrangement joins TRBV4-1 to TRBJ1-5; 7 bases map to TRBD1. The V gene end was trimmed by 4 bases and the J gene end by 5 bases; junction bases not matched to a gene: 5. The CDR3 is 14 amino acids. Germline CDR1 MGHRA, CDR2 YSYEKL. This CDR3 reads CASSPGGLYQPQHF. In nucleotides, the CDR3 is TGCGCCAGCAGCCCAGGGGGACTTTATCAGCCCCAGCATTTT.

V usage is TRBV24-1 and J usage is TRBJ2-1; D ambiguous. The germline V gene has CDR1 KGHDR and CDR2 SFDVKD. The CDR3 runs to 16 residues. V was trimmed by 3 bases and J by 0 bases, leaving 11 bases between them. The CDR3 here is CATSDPQKSSYNEQFF. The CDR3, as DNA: TGTGCCACCAGTGATCCACAGAAAAGCTCCTACAATGAGCAGTTCTTC.

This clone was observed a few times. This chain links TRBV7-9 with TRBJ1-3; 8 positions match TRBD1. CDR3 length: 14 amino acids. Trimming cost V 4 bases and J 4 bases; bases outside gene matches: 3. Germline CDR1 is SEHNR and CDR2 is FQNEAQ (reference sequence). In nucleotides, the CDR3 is TGTGCCAGCAGCTCAACAGGGGGAGGAAACACCATATATTTT. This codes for CASSSTGGGNTIYF.

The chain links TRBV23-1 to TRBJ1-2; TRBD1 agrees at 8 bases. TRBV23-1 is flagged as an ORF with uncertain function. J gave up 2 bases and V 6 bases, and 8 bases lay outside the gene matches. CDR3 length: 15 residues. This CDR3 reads CASRIFRGLNYGYTF. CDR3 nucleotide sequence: TGCGCCAGCAGAATTTTCAGGGGGCTGAACTATGGCTACACCTTC.

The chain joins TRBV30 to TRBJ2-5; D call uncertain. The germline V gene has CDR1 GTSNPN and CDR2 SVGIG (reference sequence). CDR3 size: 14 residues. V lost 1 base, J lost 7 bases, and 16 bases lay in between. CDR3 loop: CAWSDRPEGGTQYF. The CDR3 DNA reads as TGTGCCTGGAGTGATCGGCCCGAAGGCGGGACCCAGTACTTC.

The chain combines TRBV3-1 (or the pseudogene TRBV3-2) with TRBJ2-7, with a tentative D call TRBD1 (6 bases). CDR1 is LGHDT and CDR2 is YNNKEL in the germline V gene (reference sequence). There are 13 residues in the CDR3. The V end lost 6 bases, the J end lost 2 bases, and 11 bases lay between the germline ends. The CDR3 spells CASSFTGTYEQYF. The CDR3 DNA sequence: TGTGCCAGCAGTTTCACAGGGACCTACGAGCAGTACTTC.

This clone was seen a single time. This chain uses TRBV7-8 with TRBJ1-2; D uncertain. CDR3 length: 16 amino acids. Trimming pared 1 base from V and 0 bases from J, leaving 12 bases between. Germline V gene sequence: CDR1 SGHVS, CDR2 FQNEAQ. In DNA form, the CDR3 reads TGTGCCAGCAGCTTAGAGCGATCGGTCTCTAACTATGGCTACACCTTC. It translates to CASSLERSVSNYGYTF.

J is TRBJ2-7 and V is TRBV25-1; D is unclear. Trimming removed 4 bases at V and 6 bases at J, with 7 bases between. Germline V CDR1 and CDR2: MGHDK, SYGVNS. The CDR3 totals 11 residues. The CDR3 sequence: CASSAVSEQYF. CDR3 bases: TGTGCCAGCAGTGCCGTGTCCGAGCAGTACTTC.

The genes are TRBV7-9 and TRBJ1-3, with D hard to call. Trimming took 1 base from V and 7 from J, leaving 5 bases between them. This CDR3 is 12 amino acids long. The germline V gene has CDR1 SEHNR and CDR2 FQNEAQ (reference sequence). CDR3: CASSLVVNTIYF. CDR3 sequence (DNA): TGTGCCAGCAGCTTAGTAGTCAACACCATATATTTT.

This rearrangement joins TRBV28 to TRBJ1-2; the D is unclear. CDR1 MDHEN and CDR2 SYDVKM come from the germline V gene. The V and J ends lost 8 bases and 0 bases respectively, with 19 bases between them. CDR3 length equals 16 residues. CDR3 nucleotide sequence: TGTGCCAGCTCAACGAGGGCCAGGACCTCTAACTATGGCTACACCTTC. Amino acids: CASSTRARTSNYGYTF.

CDR3: CASSPRLAGALSYEQYF. The DNA of the CDR3 is TGTGCCAGCAGCCCTCGACTAGCGGGGGCCCTGTCCTACGAGCAGTACTTC. This chain joins TRBV3-1 (or the pseudogene TRBV3-2) and TRBJ2-7, with 12 bases identical to TRBD2. J lost 1 base, V lost 4 bases, and 8 bases had no gene match. The germline gives CDR1 LGHDT, CDR2 YNNKEL (reference sequence). The CDR3 is 17 amino acids.

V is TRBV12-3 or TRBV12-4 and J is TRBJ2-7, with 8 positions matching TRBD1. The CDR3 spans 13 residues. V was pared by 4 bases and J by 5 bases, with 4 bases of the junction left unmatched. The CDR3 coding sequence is TGTGCCAGCAGTTACGGACAGGGCCACGAGCAGTACTTC. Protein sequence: CASSYGQGHEQYF.

Here the CDR3 DNA reads TGTGCCAGCAGTGATCCACAGGGGGCCGAAAAACTGTTTTTT. It specifies CASSDPQGAEKLFF. The V and J genes are TRBV25-1 and TRBJ1-4, with 9 bases matching TRBD1. This CDR3 spans 14 amino acids. The germline V gene encodes CDR1 MGHDK and CDR2 SYGVNS. Trimming cost V 3 bases and J 8 bases; bases outside gene matches: 4.

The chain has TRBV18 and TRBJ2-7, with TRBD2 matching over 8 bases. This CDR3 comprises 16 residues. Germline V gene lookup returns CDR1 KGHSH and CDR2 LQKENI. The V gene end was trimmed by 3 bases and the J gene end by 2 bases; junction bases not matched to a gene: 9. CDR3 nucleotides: TGTGCCAGCTCACCCTTCGGGGGGGGGCTAGCCTACGAGCAGTACTTC. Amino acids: CASSPFGGGLAYEQYF.

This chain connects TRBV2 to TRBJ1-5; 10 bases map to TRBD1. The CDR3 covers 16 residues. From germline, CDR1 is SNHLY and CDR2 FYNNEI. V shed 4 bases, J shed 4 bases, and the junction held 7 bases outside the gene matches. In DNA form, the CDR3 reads TGTGCCAGCAGTGCGGGGGGGACAGGGGTGAATCAGCCCCAGCATTTT. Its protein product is CASSAGGTGVNQPQHF.

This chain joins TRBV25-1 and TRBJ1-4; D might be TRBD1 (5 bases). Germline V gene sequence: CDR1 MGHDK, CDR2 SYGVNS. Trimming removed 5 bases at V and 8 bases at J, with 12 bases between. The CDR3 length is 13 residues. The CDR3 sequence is CASSYRTGEKLFF. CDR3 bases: TGTGCCAGCAGTTACAGGACCGGCGAAAAACTGTTTTTT.

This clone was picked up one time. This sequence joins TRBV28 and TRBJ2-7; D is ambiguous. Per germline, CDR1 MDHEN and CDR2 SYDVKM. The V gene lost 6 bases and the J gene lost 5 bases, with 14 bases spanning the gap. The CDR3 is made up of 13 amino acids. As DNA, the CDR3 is TGTGCCAGCAGGCACCGGGTTAGTAACGAGCAGTACTTC. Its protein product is CASRHRVSNEQYF.

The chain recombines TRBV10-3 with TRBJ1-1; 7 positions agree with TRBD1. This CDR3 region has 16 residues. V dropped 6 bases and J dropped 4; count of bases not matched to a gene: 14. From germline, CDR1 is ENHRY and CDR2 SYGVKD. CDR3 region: CAISALVTGPSTEAFF. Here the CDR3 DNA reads TGTGCCATCAGCGCCCTGGTGACAGGGCCAAGCACTGAAGCTTTCTTT.

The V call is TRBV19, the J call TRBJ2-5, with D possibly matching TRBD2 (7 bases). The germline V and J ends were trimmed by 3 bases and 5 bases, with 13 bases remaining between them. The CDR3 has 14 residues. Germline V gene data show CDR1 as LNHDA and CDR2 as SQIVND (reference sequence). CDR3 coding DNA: TGTGCCAGTAGTATTGGGGGGGCGACGGAGACCCAGTACTTC. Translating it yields CASSIGGATETQYF.

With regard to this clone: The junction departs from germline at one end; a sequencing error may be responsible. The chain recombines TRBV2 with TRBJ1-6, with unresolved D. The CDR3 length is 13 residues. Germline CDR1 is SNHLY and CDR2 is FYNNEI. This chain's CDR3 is CVSSEDWNSPLHF. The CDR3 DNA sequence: TGTGTCAGCAGTGAAGACTGGAATTCACCCCTCCACTTT.

The CDR3 DNA sequence: TGTGCCAGCAGCCAAGGATTTGGAGGTGGAAACACCATATATTTT. The encoded protein is CASSQGFGGGNTIYF. This chain uses TRBV14 with TRBJ1-3; no clear D gene. Germline-derived CDR1 and CDR2 are SGHDN and FVKESK. Trimming removed 1 base from V and 3 bases from J, with 10 bases in between. The CDR3 extends over 15 amino acids.

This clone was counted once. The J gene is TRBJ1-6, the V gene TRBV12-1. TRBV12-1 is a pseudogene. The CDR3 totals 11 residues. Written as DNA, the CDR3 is TGTGCCAGCAGCCCGTATTCACCCCTCCACTTT. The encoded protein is CASSPYSPLHF.